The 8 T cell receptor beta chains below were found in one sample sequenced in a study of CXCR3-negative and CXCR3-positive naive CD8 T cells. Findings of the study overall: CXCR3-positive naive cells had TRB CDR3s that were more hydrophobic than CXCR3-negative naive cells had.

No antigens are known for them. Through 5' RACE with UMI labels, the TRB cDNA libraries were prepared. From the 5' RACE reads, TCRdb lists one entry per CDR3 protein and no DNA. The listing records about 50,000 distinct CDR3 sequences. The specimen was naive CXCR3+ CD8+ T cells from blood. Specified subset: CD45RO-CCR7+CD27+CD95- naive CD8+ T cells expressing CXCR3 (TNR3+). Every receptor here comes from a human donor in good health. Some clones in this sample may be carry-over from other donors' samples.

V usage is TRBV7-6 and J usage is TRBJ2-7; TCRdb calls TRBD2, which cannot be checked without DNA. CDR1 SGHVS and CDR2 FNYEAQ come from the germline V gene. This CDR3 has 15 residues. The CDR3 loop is CASSLFAGEGYEQYF.

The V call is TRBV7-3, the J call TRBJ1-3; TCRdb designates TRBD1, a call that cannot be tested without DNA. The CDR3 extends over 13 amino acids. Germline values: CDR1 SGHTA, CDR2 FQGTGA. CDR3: CASSDTGGNTIYF.

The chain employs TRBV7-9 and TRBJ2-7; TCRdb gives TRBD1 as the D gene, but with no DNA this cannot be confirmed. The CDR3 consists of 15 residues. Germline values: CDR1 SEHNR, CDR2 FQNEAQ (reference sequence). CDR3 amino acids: CASSLNRGPTYEQYF.

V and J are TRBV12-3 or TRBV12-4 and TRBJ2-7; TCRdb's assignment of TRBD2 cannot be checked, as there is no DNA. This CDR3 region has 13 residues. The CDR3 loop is CASTLRGLYEQYF.

Here the CDR3 reads CASSLQGVYMDTEAFF. The chain recombines TRBV11-2 with TRBJ1-1; the D call from TCRdb, TRBD1, cannot be confirmed without DNA. Germline V lookup: CDR1 SGHAT, CDR2 FQNNGV. The CDR3 totals 16 residues.

The CDR3 protein is CASSLLPINMTGLVDEQFF. The chain carries TRBV7-9 and TRBJ2-1; TCRdb outputs TRBD1, but without DNA this stays unchecked. The germline V gene encodes CDR1 SEHNR and CDR2 FQNEAQ (reference sequence). The CDR3 length is 19 residues. Full variable domain (missing parts from reference TRBV7-9 and TRBJ2-1): DTGVSQNPRHKITKRGQNVTFRCDPISEHNRLYWYRQTLGQGPEFLTYFQNEAQLEKSRLLSDRFSAERPKGSFSTLEIQRTEQGDSAMYLCASSLLPINMTGLVDEQFFGPGTRLTVL.

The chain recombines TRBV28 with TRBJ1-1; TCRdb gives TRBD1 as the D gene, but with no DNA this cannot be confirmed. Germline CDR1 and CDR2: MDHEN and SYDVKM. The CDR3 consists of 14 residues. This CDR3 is CASRPLQGNTEAFF.

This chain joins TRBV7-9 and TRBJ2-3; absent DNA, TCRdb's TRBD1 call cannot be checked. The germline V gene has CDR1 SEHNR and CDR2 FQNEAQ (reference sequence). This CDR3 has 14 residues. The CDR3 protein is CASSSPGASDTQYF.